This TCR beta chain derives from a study of human CD8 memory T cell subsets. Germline assignment: CDR1 MNHEY and CDR2 SMNVEV (reference sequence). CDR3 length: 13 amino acids. The TCR beta sequencing libraries came from UMI-labeled 5' RACE. With the 5' RACE reads reprocessed, TCRdb shows one record per CDR3 protein and no DNA. Its table lists some 10,000 distinct CDR3 sequences. Stem-like memory CD8+ T cell (TSTEM) populations were CCR7+ PD-1- TIGIT-. PBMC were sourced from healthy-donor buffy coats. The sequence was collected from a human donor in good health. Sequencing was done on a sample of CD8+ stem-like memory T cells (TSCM and TCM) sorted from PBMCs. The subset is: stem-like memory CD8 T cells (TSTEM), CCR7+ PD-1- TIGIT-. The J gene is TRBJ1-2, the V gene TRBV27. CDR3 region: CASRWEGGSGYTF.